Listed here is a single T cell receptor beta chain. The antigen is unknown. This record belongs to a study of blood T cells in healthy people across ages. The study's findings and limits: TCR beta diversity, measured per million T cells, fell in a roughly linear way with age.

For the second PCR, which ran for roughly 6 to 11 cycles, a sample-barcoded 5' primer and a J-beta primer mix were used. TCRdb recomputed calls from the 5' RACE reads with MiXCR, one row per CDR3 protein. The data hold more than 650,000 distinct CDR3 sequences, with approximately 55% observed a single time. The CDR3 sequence is 15 residues long. V dropped 2 bases and J dropped 0 bases, with 13 bases sitting between them. Germline V lookup: CDR1 DFQATT, CDR2 SNEGSKA (reference sequence). The chain joins TRBV20-1 to TRBJ1-1; a weak D match, TRBD1 (6 bases). The sequencing sample was made of blood. The TCR comes from a man aged 80 or over in good health. CDR3 amino acids: CSARSGDNLNTEAFF. In DNA form, the CDR3 reads TGCAGTGCTAGATCTGGGGACAATCTGAACACTGAAGCTTTCTTT.